This T cell receptor beta chain was identified during a study of patients with pleural tuberculosis (dated by TCRdb to between 2013 and 2015). Sequenced using an Illumina Genome Analyzer IIx. TCRdb itself trimmed the public reads at Q25 with fastp, ran MiXCR and retained productive beta chains. Here each entry gathers all rows of one CDR3 protein and keeps the most common genes and DNA. Present in this sample are around 50,000 distinct CDR3 sequences, about 6.8% of which were seen just once. Roughly 17% of the sample is in the top ten clones. In the case of this clonotype: Its antigen target is currently unknown. A read error may explain this, as a much larger clone is one base away.

V is clipped by 10 bases and J by 1 base, and the sequence between their germline boundaries is 13 bases long. The CDR1 and CDR2 encoded by the germline V gene are ENHRY and SYGVKD. From the cysteine through the phenylalanine, the CDR3 covers 13 amino acids. The DNA shown is the 39-base CDR3, in frame from base 1. The TCR was taken from a human donor with pleural tuberculosis. In this chain, TRBV10-3 is recombined with TRBJ1-1; there is no confident call for the D gene. The nucleotide sequence is TGTGCCACGACACGGATACGGAACACTGAAGCTTTCTTT. Translated, this is CATTRIRNTEAFF.